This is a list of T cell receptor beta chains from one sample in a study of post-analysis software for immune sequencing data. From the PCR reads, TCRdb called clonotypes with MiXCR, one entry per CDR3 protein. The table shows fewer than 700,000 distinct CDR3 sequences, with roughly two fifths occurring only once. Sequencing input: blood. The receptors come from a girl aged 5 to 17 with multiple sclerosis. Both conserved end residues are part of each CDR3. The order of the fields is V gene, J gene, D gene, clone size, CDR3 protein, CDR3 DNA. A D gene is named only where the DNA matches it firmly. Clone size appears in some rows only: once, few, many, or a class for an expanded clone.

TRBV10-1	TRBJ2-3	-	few	CAPLLRAHFRTDTQYF	TGCGCCCCGCTCCTGAGGGCCCACTTCCGCACAGATACGCAGTATTTT
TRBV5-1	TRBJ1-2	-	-	CASSLQGLKNYGYTF	TGCGCCAGCAGCCTACAGGGCCTGAAAAACTATGGCTACACCTTC
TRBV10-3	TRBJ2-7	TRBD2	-	CAIRGLAGTYNEQYF	TGTGCCATCAGGGGACTAGCGGGGACCTACAATGAGCAGTACTTC
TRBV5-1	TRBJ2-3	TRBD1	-	CASSPGTGLRTTDTQYF	TGCGCCAGCAGCCCAGGGACAGGGCTACGCACGACAGATACGCAGTATTTT
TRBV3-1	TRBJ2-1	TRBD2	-	CASSHLAGTNEQFF	TGTGCCAGCAGCCACCTAGCGGGAACCAATGAGCAGTTCTTC
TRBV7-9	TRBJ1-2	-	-	CASSLDGDYTF	TGTGCCAGCAGCTTAGACGGAGACTACACCTTC
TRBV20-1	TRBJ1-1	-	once	CSARRNVRTVDTEAFF	TGCAGTGCTAGACGCAACGTTAGGACGGTGGACACTGAAGCTTTCTTT
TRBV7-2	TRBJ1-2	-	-	CASSTWGGSNYGYTF	TGTGCCTCCTCCACCTGGGGGGGTTCTAACTATGGCTACACCTTC
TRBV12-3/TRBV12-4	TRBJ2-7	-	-	CASTPGPGAEQYF	TGTGCCAGCACTCCGGGACCCGGGGCCGAGCAGTACTTC
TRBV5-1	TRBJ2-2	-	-	CASSARDSITGELFF	TGCGCCAGCAGCGCCCGGGACTCAATCACCGGGGAGCTGTTTTTT
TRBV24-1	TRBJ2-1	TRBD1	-	CATSDRQGTVYNEQFF	TGTGCCACCAGTGACCGACAGGGAACAGTCTACAATGAGCAGTTCTTC
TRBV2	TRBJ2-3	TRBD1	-	CASRPQGGSTQYF	TGTGCCAGCAGGCCACAGGGGGGAAGTACGCAGTATTTT
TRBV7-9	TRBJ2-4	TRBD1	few	CASSSGQQNIQYF	TGTGCCAGCAGCTCGGGACAGCAGAACATTCAGTACTTC
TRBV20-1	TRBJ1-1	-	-	CSAATASPRTEAFF	TGCAGTGCCGCGACTGCCTCACCCCGAACTGAAGCTTTCTTT
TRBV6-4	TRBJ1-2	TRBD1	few	CASSPTPQGVPTF	TGTGCCAGCAGTCCTACCCCACAGGGGGTACCCACCTTC
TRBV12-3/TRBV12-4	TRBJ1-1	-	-	CASNPDWGQNTEAFF	TGTGCCAGCAACCCTGATTGGGGACAGAACACTGAAGCTTTCTTT
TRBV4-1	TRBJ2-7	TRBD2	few	CASSQETGGAYEQYF	TGCGCCAGCAGCCAAGAGACGGGAGGGGCCTACGAGCAGTACTTC
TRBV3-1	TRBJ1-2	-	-	CASSQGEDYGYTF	TGTGCCAGCAGCCAAGGGGAAGACTATGGCTACACCTTC
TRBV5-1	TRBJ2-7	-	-	CASSLVYDRTYEQYF	TGCGCCAGCAGCTTGGTATACGACCGAACCTACGAGCAGTACTTC
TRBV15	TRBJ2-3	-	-	CATSLATSTDTQYF	TGTGCCACCAGCCTAGCGACTAGCACAGATACGCAGTATTTT
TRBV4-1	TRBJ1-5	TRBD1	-	CASSQGQGPIDQPQHF	TGCGCCAGCAGCCAGGGACAGGGGCCCATTGATCAGCCCCAGCATTTT
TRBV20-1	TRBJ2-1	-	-	CSARDATLGTYNEQFF	TGCAGTGCTAGAGATGCTACCCTGGGGACTTACAATGAGCAGTTCTTC
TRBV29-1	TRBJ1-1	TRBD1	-	CSVAKTTGEGTEAFF	TGCAGCGTCGCGAAGACCACAGGGGAGGGGACTGAAGCTTTCTTT
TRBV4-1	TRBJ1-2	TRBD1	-	CASSLPNSLRDRGRIVYGYTF	TGCGCCAGCAGCCTACCAAATTCACTCCGGGACAGGGGGCGAATCGTCTATGGCTACACCTTC
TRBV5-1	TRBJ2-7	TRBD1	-	CASSLRGTGTYEQYF	TGCGCCAGCAGCTTACGTGGGACAGGGACCTACGAGCAGTACTTC
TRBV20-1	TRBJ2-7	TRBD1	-	CSARLGTGIYEQYF	TGCAGTGCTAGATTGGGGACAGGCATCTACGAGCAGTACTTC
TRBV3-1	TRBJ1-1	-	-	CASSPWRDTEAFF	TGTGCCAGCAGCCCATGGCGGGACACTGAAGCTTTCTTT
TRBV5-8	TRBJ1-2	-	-	CASSLGRGSAYYGYTF	TGTGCCAGCAGCTTGGGTAGGGGGTCCGCTTACTATGGCTACACCTTC
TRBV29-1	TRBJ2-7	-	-	CSALDRDSYEQYF	TGCAGCGCCCTCGACAGAGATTCCTACGAGCAGTACTTC
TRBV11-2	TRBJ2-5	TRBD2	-	CALGTSGAPGETQYF	TGTGCCCTCGGGACTAGCGGGGCCCCTGGGGAGACCCAGTACTTC
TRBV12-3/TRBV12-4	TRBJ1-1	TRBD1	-	CASTRRGQHEAFF	TGTGCCAGCACCCGAAGGGGACAGCATGAAGCTTTCTTT
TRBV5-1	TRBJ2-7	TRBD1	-	CTSSLGQGYEQYF	TGCACCAGCAGCTTGGGACAGGGGTACGAGCAGTACTTC
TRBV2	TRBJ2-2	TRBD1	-	CASRPPGQGETNTGELFF	TGTGCCAGCAGGCCGCCGGGACAGGGGGAAACGAACACCGGGGAGCTGTTTTTT
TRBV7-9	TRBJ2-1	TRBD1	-	CASSLRGLGNNEQFF	TGTGCCAGCAGCTTAAGGGGGCTAGGTAATAATGAGCAGTTCTTC
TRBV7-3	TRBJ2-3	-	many	CASSLITTDTQYF	TGTGCCAGCAGCTTAATCACCACAGATACGCAGTATTTT
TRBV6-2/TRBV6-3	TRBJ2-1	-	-	CASSYWAAYNEQFF	TGTGCCAGCAGTTATTGGGCTGCCTACAATGAGCAGTTCTTC
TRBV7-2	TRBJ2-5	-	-	CASSLGLGSQETQYF	TGTGCCAGCAGCTTAGGACTCGGGAGCCAAGAGACCCAGTACTTC
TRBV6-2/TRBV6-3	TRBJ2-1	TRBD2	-	CATQWHREETQFF	TGTGCCACCCAGTGGCACCGGGAGGAGACCCAGTTCTTC
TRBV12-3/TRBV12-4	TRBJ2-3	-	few	CASSTRGGAQGAQYF	TGTGCCAGCAGCACGCGGGGCGGGGCCCAGGGGGCGCAGTATTTT
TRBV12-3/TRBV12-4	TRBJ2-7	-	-	CASTVHSQGSEQYF	TGTGCCAGCACCGTTCATTCACAGGGAAGCGAGCAGTACTTC
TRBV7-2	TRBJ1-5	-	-	CASSSGTFNQPQHF	TGTGCCAGCAGCTCCGGGACGTTCAATCAGCCCCAGCATTTT
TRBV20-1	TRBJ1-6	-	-	CSAQREGRNSPLHF	TGCAGTGCTCAAAGGGAGGGGCGAAATTCACCCCTCCACTTT
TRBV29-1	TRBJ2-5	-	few	CSAFKGLAQETQYF	TGCAGCGCCTTCAAGGGGCTAGCCCAAGAGACCCAGTACTTC
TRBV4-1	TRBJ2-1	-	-	CASSQVDSLNEQFF	TGCGCCAGCAGCCAAGTTGATAGCCTCAATGAGCAGTTCTTC
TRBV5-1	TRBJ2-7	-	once	CAGFRQLAYEQYF	TGCGCCGGATTTCGACAGCTTGCCTACGAGCAGTACTTC
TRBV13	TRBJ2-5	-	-	CASSERGPLGTQYF	TGTGCCAGCAGCGAAAGGGGACCTCTCGGGACCCAGTACTTC
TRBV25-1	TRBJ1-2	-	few	CASSGRGRHGYTF	TGTGCCAGCAGTGGCAGGGGTAGGCATGGCTACACCTTC
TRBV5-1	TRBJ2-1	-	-	CASSLDLQGLRLGQFF	TGCGCCAGCAGCTTGGATCTCCAGGGCCTGCGGTTGGGGCAGTTCTTC
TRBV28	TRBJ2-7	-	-	CASSRQLWDEQYF	TGTGCCAGCAGCCGCCAGCTATGGGACGAGCAGTACTTC
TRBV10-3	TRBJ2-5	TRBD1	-	CAISPGQGVQETQYF	TGTGCCATCAGTCCGGGACAGGGCGTTCAAGAGACCCAGTACTTC
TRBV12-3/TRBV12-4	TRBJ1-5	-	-	CASSPAAGGQPQHF	TGTGCCAGCAGCCCCGCGGCGGGGGGTCAGCCCCAGCATTTT
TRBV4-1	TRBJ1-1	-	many	CASSPGDTEAFF	TGTGCCAGCAGTCCCGGCGACACTGAAGCTTTCTTT
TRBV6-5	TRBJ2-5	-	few	CASRSWGAWETQYF	TGTGCCAGCAGGAGCTGGGGCGCTTGGGAGACCCAGTACTTC
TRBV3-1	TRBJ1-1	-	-	CASSQESAHMNTEAFF	TGTGCCAGCAGCCAAGAAAGCGCCCACATGAACACTGAAGCTTTCTTT
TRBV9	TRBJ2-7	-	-	CASSVDDSFYEQYF	TGTGCCAGCAGCGTAGACGACAGTTTCTACGAGCAGTACTTC
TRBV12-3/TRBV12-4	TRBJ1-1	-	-	CASSGTSMNTEAFF	TGTGCCAGCAGTGGGACCTCTATGAACACTGAAGCTTTCTTT
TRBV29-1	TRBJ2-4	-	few	CSVEWKNIQYF	TGCAGCGTTGAATGGAAGAACATTCAGTACTTC
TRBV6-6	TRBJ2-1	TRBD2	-	CASSPIAGVVNEQFF	TGTGCCAGCAGTCCCATAGCGGGAGTGGTAAATGAGCAGTTCTTC
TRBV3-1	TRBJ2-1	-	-	CASSQAGNYNEQFF	TGTGCCAGCAGCCAAGCGGGGAACTACAATGAGCAGTTCTTC